The T cell receptor (beta chain) described here comes from a study of molecular identifiers for immune sequencing clone quantification. TCRdb used MiXCR to reprocess the PCR reads, holding one entry per CDR3 protein. The repertoire holds approximately 550,000 distinct CDR3 sequences, with roughly a fifth as singletons. This clonotype was found a few times. Its antigen is still unknown. General study points: Over 97% of CMV-specific effector molecules, but under 1% of naive ones, were in clones above 20 copies.

Sequences were obtained from naive CD8+ T cells from blood, with Jurkat cell RNA spiked in. The subset is: FACS-sorted CD8+CD4-CCR7+CD45RA+ naive T cells. This clonotype was sampled from a human donor in good health. Some libraries in this study had Jurkat cell RNA spiked in.

The CDR3 nucleotides are TGCAGTGCTAGAGATTCTGATCAGGGAGGCTATGGCTACACCTTC. It translates to CSARDSDQGGYGYTF. V gene TRBV20-1 combines with J gene TRBJ1-2, with D tentatively TRBD1 (5 bases). CDR3 length: 15 amino acids. Germline-derived CDR1 and CDR2 are DFQATT and SNEGSKA (reference sequence). V was clipped by 0 bases and J by 4 bases, with 15 bases between them.